The sequence of this TCR beta chain was determined in a study of blood T cell repertoires in COVID-19. Study as a whole: Sites across the United States, Italy and Spain contributed samples from acute and convalescent COVID-19. In each case, the material was cDNA or gDNA derived from T cells, B-cell-depleted T cells, or PBMCs.

The CDR3 is made up of 15 amino acids. V dropped 3 bases and J dropped 1 base, with 10 bases sitting between them. Germline lookup yields CDR1 GTSNPN and CDR2 SVGIG (reference sequence). Per the original data handling: Counts of nucleated cells, estimated from reference gene primer amplification, were obtained. The table came from immunoSEQ multiplex PCR; TCRdb's copy has only in-frame clones and leaves some out. D and trimming were read from the DNA, whereas the V and J calls and clone size are those reported in that table. The profile shows fewer than 200,000 clones, more than 75% of them singletons.

This chain connects TRBV30 to TRBJ1-6; TRBD1 might be the D (5 bases). The TCR comes from a middle-aged man with active or convalescent COVID-19. The sample taken for sequencing was peripheral blood. CDR3: CAWSIDRSYNSPLHF. The CDR3 DNA is TGTGCCTGGAGCATAGACAGATCCTATAATTCACCCCTCCACTTT.